Included here is one T cell receptor beta chain sequence, with context. Its antigen is not identified. TCR beta CDR3 sequences were amplified from RNA transcripts. In the first-round RT-PCR of the TCR CDR3, the HTBI primer set was used. A single record per CDR3 protein comes from TCRdb applying MiXCR to the multiplex PCR reads. The table records fewer than 350,000 distinct CDR3 sequences, around 20% of them present only once. Germline CDR1 reads KGHDR; CDR2 reads SFDVKD. This CDR3 is built from 15 residues. Trimming stripped 6 bases from V and 1 base from J, with 15 bases between. The diagnoses drew upon clinical symptoms, serum thyroxine and TRAb, thyroid ultrasound and orbital computed tomography. This sample is part of a study of T cells in Graves' hyperthyroidism and ophthalmopathy. Study-level background: Peripheral blood was taken when the disease was first diagnosed, before any treatment began. Study-wide results and limits: Blood also contained most expanded thyroid clonotypes above 0.001.

This sequence was found in a man between 45 and 60 years old with Graves' ophthalmopathy. J is TRBJ2-7 and V is TRBV24-1, with a possible D match to TRBD2 (6 bases). Sequences were obtained from blood. CDR3 bases: TGTGCCACCAGTCTGAGGAGGGATGGGTCCTACGAGCAGTACTTC. Its translation is CATSLRRDGSYEQYF.